A selection of T cell receptor beta chains follows, all from one sample in a study of control samples from healthy donors and cancer patients. Measured with immunoSEQ multiplex PCR; TCRdb has only the in-frame clones, and not every one. The sample lists roughly 76,000 clones; about 94% were seen once. The sample comprised blood. These receptors were taken from a woman in her late teens or twenties in good health. Both conserved end residues are part of each CDR3. Fields, in order: V gene, D gene, J gene, CDR3 DNA, CDR3 protein. D genes are given only for firm matches.

V: TRBV4-3
D: .
J: TRBJ2-7
DNA: TGCGCCAGCAGCCACGAGCTAGCGAGCTCCTACGAGCAGTACTTC
CDR3: CASSHELASSYEQYF

V: TRBV6-5
D: .
J: TRBJ1-2
DNA: TGTGCCAGCAGTTACTCAGGGCCCTGGAAGGGCTACACCTTC
CDR3: CASSYSGPWKGYTF

V: TRBV7-8
D: TRBD2
J: TRBJ2-4
DNA: TGTGCCAGCAGCCACACGCTAGCGGGCGAAGCCAAAAACATTCAGTACTTC
CDR3: CASSHTLAGEAKNIQYF

V: TRBV7-8
D: TRBD1
J: TRBJ2-2
DNA: TGTGCCAGCAGCCCAAGGACAGGGGAAACCGGGGAGCTGTTTTTT
CDR3: CASSPRTGETGELFF

V: TRBV27
D: .
J: TRBJ2-2
DNA: TGTGCCAGCAGTTTTGACACCGGGGAGCTGTTTTTT
CDR3: CASSFDTGELFF

V: TRBV29-1
D: .
J: TRBJ2-2
DNA: TGCAGCGTGTCGACTGCGAACACCGGGGAGCTGTTTTTT
CDR3: CSVSTANTGELFF

V: TRBV27
D: .
J: TRBJ2-7
DNA: TGTGCCAGCCGGCCAGGGTCTCTCCCAACCTGGAACAGGGATCCCCTCTACGAGCAGTACTTC
CDR3: CASRPGSLPTWNRDPLYEQYF

V: TRBV3-1/TRBV3-2
D: .
J: TRBJ2-7
DNA: TGTGCCAGCAGCCAAGCTCTACGGGGTATCTCCTACGAGCAGTACTTC
CDR3: CASSQALRGISYEQYF

V: TRBV6-5
D: TRBD1
J: TRBJ2-3
DNA: TGTGCCAGCGGGGACAGGGGGCGCAACACAGATACGCAGTATTTT
CDR3: CASGDRGRNTDTQYF

V: TRBV4-1
D: .
J: TRBJ1-2
DNA: TGCGCCAGCAGCCAAGATTCTAAGGAAACTGGCTATGGCTACACCTTC
CDR3: CASSQDSKETGYGYTF

V: TRBV5-1
D: .
J: TRBJ1-1
DNA: TGCGCCAGCAGCAGAGAACAGGGGAACACTGAAGCTTTCTTT
CDR3: CASSREQGNTEAFF